A selection of T cell receptor beta chains follows, all from one sample in a study of blood T cell repertoires in COVID-19. Data came from immunoSEQ multiplex PCR; TCRdb stores just in-frame clones and leaves some out. There are some 200,000 clones in the sample; about nine tenths occur only once, and 4.4% lies in the top ten. Sequences were obtained from peripheral blood. The receptors were sampled from a man in his fifties with acute or convalescent COVID-19. Each CDR3 is given with its conserved first and last residue. The D gene is left open where the match is weak. Expanded clones get a size class; other rows say once, few or many, or leave the size out.

>TRBJ2-3|.|.|TRBV5-6
CASSLRLVGGTQYF
TGTGCCAGCAGCTTGAGACTAGTAGGAGGCACGCAGTATTTT
>TRBJ2-3|.|.|TRBV11-2
CASSPRGITDTQYF
TGTGCCAGCAGCCCCCGGGGGATCACAGATACGCAGTATTTT
>TRBJ1-6|.|.|TRBV9
CASSVGPGVSPLHF
TGTGCCAGCAGCGTAGGTCCAGGCGTCTCACCCCTCCACTTT
>TRBJ2-1|TRBD2|.|TRBV5-4
CASSSILGGEPFF
TGTGCCAGCAGTTCAATACTGGGGGGGGAGCCGTTCTTC
>TRBJ1-4|TRBD1|.|TRBV29-1
CSANRDSNEKLFF
TGCAGCGCTAACCGGGACAGTAATGAAAAACTGTTTTTT
>TRBJ2-1|TRBD1|.|TRBV10-1
CASSESTGAREQFF
TGCGCCAGCAGTGAGTCAACAGGGGCTCGTGAGCAGTTCTTC
>TRBJ2-2|.|.|TRBV19
CASSITAWSTGELFF
TGTGCCAGTAGTATAACTGCCTGGAGCACCGGGGAGCTGTTTTTT
>TRBJ1-2|.|.|TRBV14
CASSQERGRAGGYTF
TGTGCCAGCAGCCAAGAAAGAGGCAGGGCGGGAGGCTACACCTTC
>TRBJ2-7|TRBD1|.|TRBV5-4
CASSQAGTGAYEQYF
TGTGCCAGCAGCCAAGCCGGGACAGGAGCCTACGAGCAGTACTTC
>TRBJ1-2|TRBD1|once|TRBV19
CASSILGTGGKYTF
TGTGCCAGTAGTATACTCGGGACAGGGGGAAAGTACACCTTC
>TRBJ1-4|.|.|TRBV9
CASSVSGEKLFF
TGTGCCAGCAGCGTATCGGGTGAAAAACTGTTTTTT
>TRBJ2-7|TRBD1|.|TRBV5-5
CASSLRPGGHEQYF
TGTGCCAGCAGCTTACGGCCAGGGGGACACGAGCAGTACTTC
>TRBJ1-1|.|.|TRBV6-6
CASRSTPGENTEAFF
TGTGCCAGCAGATCGACTCCGGGAGAGAACACTGAAGCTTTCTTT
>TRBJ1-5|.|.|TRBV29-1
CSVGQGPEPQHF
TGCAGCGTTGGTCAGGGGCCGGAGCCCCAGCATTTT
>TRBJ1-2|.|.|TRBV25-1
CASSVLLAGSNYGYTF
TGTGCCAGCAGTGTATTGTTGGCAGGATCTAACTATGGCTACACCTTC
>TRBJ1-3|.|.|TRBV11-2
CASSLIGQLGNTIYF
TGTGCCAGCAGCTTAATCGGACAGCTTGGAAACACCATATATTTT
>TRBJ1-1|TRBD1|.|TRBV18
CASSPGQGRTEAFF
TGTGCCAGCTCACCGGGACAGGGTCGAACTGAAGCTTTCTTT
>TRBJ2-1|TRBD2|.|TRBV9
CASSVGLAGDNEQFF
TGTGCCAGCAGCGTAGGACTAGCGGGCGATAATGAGCAGTTCTTC
>TRBJ1-2|TRBD1|.|TRBV19
CASSIAGTGGIYGYTF
TGTGCCAGTAGTATAGCCGGGACAGGGGGAATCTATGGCTACACCTTC
>TRBJ1-1|.|.|TRBV15
CATSPHRNTEAFF
TGTGCCACTTCTCCCCACAGGAACACTGAAGCTTTCTTT
>TRBJ2-1|TRBD2|medium-sized|TRBV5-4
CASSLVAGVNNEQFF
TGTGCCAGCAGCTTGGTAGCGGGGGTAAACAATGAGCAGTTCTTC
>TRBJ2-5|.|.|TRBV5-5
CASSLGAQGALLETQYF
TGTGCCAGCAGCTTAGGAGCACAGGGAGCGTTGTTGGAGACCCAGTACTTC
>TRBJ1-1|.|once|TRBV7-2
CASSAPRGAMNTEAFF
TGTGCCAGCAGCGCTCCGCGGGGAGCTATGAACACTGAAGCTTTCTTT
>TRBJ1-4|TRBD1|.|TRBV30
CAWSVLGQGFTNEKLFF
TGTGCCTGGAGTGTTTTGGGACAGGGTTTCACTAATGAAAAACTGTTTTTT
>TRBJ2-1|.|.|TRBV5-6
CASSLQYNEQFF
TGTGCCAGCAGCCTGCAGTACAATGAGCAGTTCTTC
>TRBJ1-1|TRBD1|.|TRBV6-5
CASSYDRGGTEAFF
TGTGCCAGCAGTTACGACAGGGGCGGCACTGAAGCTTTCTTT
>TRBJ2-3|.|.|TRBV7-2
CASSRSVSGRGADTQYF
TGTGCCAGCAGTCGAAGCGTGTCGGGGAGGGGGGCAGATACGCAGTATTTT
>TRBJ1-2|.|.|TRBV2
CASRAGQYYGYTF
TGTGCCAGCAGGGCAGGGCAATACTATGGCTACACCTTC
>TRBJ1-4|.|.|TRBV4-1
CASSQGQGSRKLFF
TGCGCCAGCAGCCAAGGGCAGGGGAGCAGGAAACTGTTTTTT
>TRBJ1-1|.|.|TRBV5-1
CASSLDGYTEAFF
TGCGCCAGCAGTTTGGACGGTTACACTGAAGCTTTCTTT
>TRBJ1-1|TRBD1|.|TRBV29-1
CSALQGWPEAFF
TGCAGCGCCCTACAGGGGTGGCCTGAAGCTTTCTTT
>TRBJ2-7|TRBD1|.|TRBV6-6
CASSSRDSGSYEQYF
TGTGCCAGCAGTTCCCGGGACAGCGGCTCCTACGAGCAGTACTTC
>TRBJ2-7|.|once|TRBV30
CAWSVGIHTYRFAQYF
TGTGCCTGGAGTGTAGGAATACATACCTACAGATTTGCGCAGTACTTC
>TRBJ2-7|TRBD1|.|TRBV6-6
CASSYPGQGSSYEQYF
TGTGCCAGCAGTTACCCCGGACAGGGAAGCTCCTACGAGCAGTACTTC
>TRBJ2-1|TRBD2|.|TRBV5-4
CASSLRSGGADEQFF
TGTGCCAGCAGCTTGAGGAGCGGGGGGGCCGATGAGCAGTTCTTC
>TRBJ2-2|TRBD1|once|TRBV18
CASSPPGTGTNTGELFF
TGTGCCAGCTCACCACCAGGGACAGGGACCAACACCGGGGAGCTGTTTTTT
>TRBJ1-1|.|.|TRBV6-2/TRBV6-3
CASSLQGGGNTEAFF
TGTGCCAGCAGCTTACAGGGTGGCGGGAACACTGAAGCTTTCTTT
>TRBJ1-5|.|.|TRBV18
CASSPGQSNQPQHF
TGTGCCAGCTCACCAGGACAGAGCAATCAGCCCCAGCATTTT
>TRBJ2-1|TRBD2|.|TRBV3-1/TRBV3-2
CASGGEYNEQFF
TGTGCCAGCGGGGGGGAGTACAATGAGCAGTTCTTC
>TRBJ2-5|.|once|TRBV7-9
CASSIGGETQYF
TGTGCCAGCAGTATAGGGGGAGAGACCCAGTACTTC
>TRBJ2-7|TRBD1|.|TRBV18
CASSSTGMHEQYF
TGTGCCAGCTCATCGACAGGGATGCACGAGCAGTACTTC
>TRBJ1-2|.|few|TRBV3-1/TRBV3-2
CASSQGTVLYGYTF
TGTGCCAGCAGCCAAGGGACAGTCCTCTATGGCTACACCTTC
>TRBJ1-2|.|once|TRBV7-2
CASARWGGISNYGYTF
TGTGCCAGCGCGCGGTGGGGAGGGATTTCTAACTATGGCTACACCTTC
>TRBJ2-7|TRBD1|.|TRBV11-2
CASSSSGQVRYEQYF
TGTGCCAGCAGCTCATCGGGACAGGTCCGCTACGAGCAGTACTTC